Listed below are T cell receptor beta chains from one sample, sequenced in a study of blood T cell repertoires in COVID-19. Some clones are missing from TCRdb's copy, which holds only in-frame ones; the method was immunoSEQ multiplex PCR. Among under 500,000 clones, roughly 85% were seen once, and the ten largest hold about 2%. Specimen: PBMCs or T cells enriched from blood (not recorded which). Source of these receptors: a woman between 18 and 29 years old with acute COVID-19. CDR3s include the opening cysteine and the closing phenylalanine or tryptophan. Fields, in order: V gene, J gene, clone size, D gene, CDR3 DNA, CDR3 protein. D genes are given only for firm matches. A row's size may be missing; if present it is once, few, many or a size class.

>TRBV11-2|TRBJ2-1|once|TRBD2
TGTGCCAGCAGCTTTACGGGGGGCTCCTACAATGAGCAGTTCTTC
CASSFTGGSYNEQFF
>TRBV5-4|TRBJ1-2|.|TRBD1
TGTGCCAGCAGCAGAAAAGGACAGGGGTTCTATGGCTACACCTTC
CASSRKGQGFYGYTF
>TRBV5-1|TRBJ2-2|few|.
TGCGCCAGCAGCGTGGGACAATCCGGGGAGCTGTTTTTT
CASSVGQSGELFF
>TRBV12-5|TRBJ2-7|.|TRBD1
TGTGCTAGTGCCCCCTCCGGGACAGGGTACGAGCAGTACTTC
CASAPSGTGYEQYF
>TRBV28|TRBJ1-1|.|.
TGTGCCAGCAGTTTGAGAGCTATGGCTTTCTTT
CASSLRAMAFF
>TRBV13|TRBJ2-4|.|TRBD2
TGTGCCAGCAGCCTAGAGCGGGAGAGGGCCAAAAACATTCAGTACTTC
CASSLERERAKNIQYF
>TRBV7-3|TRBJ1-2|.|TRBD1
TGTGCCAGCAGCCCGGGACAGGGGGCCCACTATGGCTACACCTTC
CASSPGQGAHYGYTF
>TRBV3-1/TRBV3-2|TRBJ1-1|.|.
TGTGCCAGCAGCCAAGTACCAGGCATGAACACTGAAGCTTTCTTT
CASSQVPGMNTEAFF
>TRBV4-1|TRBJ2-1|.|.
TGCGCCAGCAGCCTCCGGGGTGGGACTTCTTACAATGAGCAGTTCTTC
CASSLRGGTSYNEQFF
>TRBV27|TRBJ2-5|.|TRBD2
TGTGCCAGCAGTTTCTCTAGCGGGAGGGGGGAAGAGACCCAGTACTTC
CASSFSSGRGEETQYF
>TRBV10-3|TRBJ2-7|.|TRBD1
TGTGCCATCAGTGAGTCGATGCGGACAGGATTGAGCTACTACGAGCAGTACTTC
CAISESMRTGLSYYEQYF
>TRBV19|TRBJ2-2|.|TRBD2
TGTGCCAGACCTCAGGAGACCACCCGGGGGGCCGGGGAGCTGTTTTTT
CARPQETTRGAGELFF
>TRBV7-9|TRBJ1-2|.|.
TGTGCCAGCAGCTTAGCGGGTGGTGGCGGTTCCTATGGCTACACCTTC
CASSLAGGGGSYGYTF
>TRBV4-3|TRBJ1-4|.|.
TGCGCCAGCAGCCAAGATCGCGGAAAACTGTTTTTT
CASSQDRGKLFF
>TRBV29-1|TRBJ2-5|.|TRBD1
TGCAGCGCTGACAGGGGGCAACAAGAGACCCAGTACTTC
CSADRGQQETQYF
>TRBV6-5|TRBJ2-7|.|TRBD2
TGTGCCAGCGGTTGGGCGGGAGGGTACGAGCAGTACTTC
CASGWAGGYEQYF
>TRBV27|TRBJ1-6|once|.
TGTGCCAGCAGTTTATCGGTTTTGGGCTCACCCCTCCACTTT
CASSLSVLGSPLHF
>TRBV11-2|TRBJ1-3|.|.
TGTGCCAGCAGCTCCTTAACAGGGGGAAACACCATATATTTT
CASSSLTGGNTIYF
>TRBV14|TRBJ1-1|.|TRBD1
TGTGCCAGCAGCTTCATGGGACAGCGAAACACTGAAGCTTTCTTT
CASSFMGQRNTEAFF
>TRBV29-1|TRBJ2-1|.|.
TGCAGCGTTGAAGATAAACTAGTGGGGGGAAAAGACAATGAGCAGTTCTTC
CSVEDKLVGGKDNEQFF
>TRBV5-5|TRBJ2-7|.|.
TGTGCCAGCAGCTTGGTCGGAGCATACTACGAGCAGTACTTC
CASSLVGAYYEQYF
>TRBV19|TRBJ2-4|once|.
TGTGCCAGTAGTACTGCTAGCGCGGTAAACATTCAGTACTTC
CASSTASAVNIQYF
>TRBV30|TRBJ1-4|.|.
TGTGCCTGGGGGCCCTCGGGGGAAAAACTGTTTTTT
CAWGPSGEKLFF
>TRBV6-4|TRBJ2-1|.|TRBD1
TGTGCCAGCAGTGACGCCAGGACAGGGTACAATGAGCAGTTCTTC
CASSDARTGYNEQFF
>TRBV6-5|TRBJ1-2|.|.
TGTGCCAGCAGTCCACCCCCGGGCTATGGCTACACCTTC
CASSPPPGYGYTF
>TRBV5-1|TRBJ2-5|.|.
TGCGCCAGCAGCTTCGGGGTTACAGAGACCCAGTACTTC
CASSFGVTETQYF
>TRBV18|TRBJ2-1|.|TRBD2
TGTGCCAGCTCACCACGGGGGGGCAATGAGCAGTTCTTC
CASSPRGGNEQFF
>TRBV20-1|TRBJ2-1|.|.
TGCAGTGCTAGTAGGGGGGGGCAGGATGAGCAGTTCTTC
CSASRGGQDEQFF
>TRBV9|TRBJ2-2|.|TRBD1
TGTGCCAGCAGCGGGCGACAGGGGGCGAACACCGGGGAGCTGTTTTTT
CASSGRQGANTGELFF
>TRBV6-5|TRBJ2-6|.|.
TGTGCCACCTCGAGCTCTGGGGCCAACGTCCTGACTTTC
CATSSSGANVLTF
>TRBV6-5|TRBJ1-2|.|TRBD1
TGTGCCAGCAGTTCACAGGGGGTCCTCTATGGCTACACCTTC
CASSSQGVLYGYTF
>TRBV3-1/TRBV3-2|TRBJ2-3|few|TRBD2
TGTGCCAGCAGCCCCCTGGGAGGGAGCACAGATACGCAGTATTTT
CASSPLGGSTDTQYF
>TRBV9|TRBJ2-2|.|.
TGTGCCAGCAGCGTAGAGGCGGGACCGAGGAACACCGGGGAGCTGTTTTTT
CASSVEAGPRNTGELFF
>TRBV12-3/TRBV12-4|TRBJ2-3|.|.
TGTGCCAGCAGCCCTAGCACAGATACGCAGTATTTT
CASSPSTDTQYF
>TRBV7-9|TRBJ1-5|.|.
TGTGCCAGCAGCTTAGTCACAGCCGATCAGCCCCAGCATTTT
CASSLVTADQPQHF
>TRBV19|TRBJ1-3|.|TRBD1
TGTGCCAGTAGTTTGTCCGGACAGGGAGCTGGAAACACCATATATTTT
CASSLSGQGAGNTIYF
>TRBV7-9|TRBJ1-6|.|.
TGTGCCAGCAGCCCCTGGGGCGCAAGCTCCTATAATTCACCCCTCCACTTT
CASSPWGASSYNSPLHF
>TRBV27|TRBJ1-1|.|.
TGTGCCAGCAGTTTTGGCCATCGGGGCACTGAAGCTTTCTTT
CASSFGHRGTEAFF
>TRBV29-1|TRBJ1-5|few|TRBD1
TGCAGCGTAGGACAGGGCAATCAGCCCCAGCATTTT
CSVGQGNQPQHF
>TRBV28|TRBJ2-1|.|.
TGTGCCAGCAGATTGGAGGGGGCTACGTGGAATGAGCAGTTCTTC
CASRLEGATWNEQFF
>TRBV7-3|TRBJ2-1|.|TRBD2
TGTGCCAGCAGCCAGTTAGCGGGGGGGCGTAACAATGAGCAGTTCTTC
CASSQLAGGRNNEQFF
>TRBV6-5|TRBJ2-2|few|TRBD2
TGTGCCAGCAGTCGGACTAGCGGGAGGGCCGGGGAGCTGTTTTTT
CASSRTSGRAGELFF
>TRBV18|TRBJ2-1|.|TRBD2
TGTGCCAGCTCTCCAACTAGCGACGGGTGGTTCTTC
CASSPTSDGWFF
>TRBV28|TRBJ1-1|.|.
TGTGCCAGCAGTTCCTCAGGTCAGGGGCCGTATGAAGCTTTCTTT
CASSSSGQGPYEAFF
>TRBV6-6|TRBJ2-7|.|TRBD2
TGTGCCAGCAGTTACCAATATAGCGGGAGGGTGTACGAGCAGTACTTC
CASSYQYSGRVYEQYF
>TRBV12-5|TRBJ1-2|.|TRBD1
TGTGCTAGTGGTCCGGACAGGGCCGGCGGCTATGGCTACACCTTC
CASGPDRAGGYGYTF
>TRBV4-3|TRBJ1-2|.|.
TGCGCCAGCAGCCAAGGAGCCTTTTTCAGCGAGGGCGGCTACACCTTC
CASSQGAFFSEGGYTF
>TRBV30|TRBJ2-7|.|TRBD2
TGTGCCTGGACTTCCGGGACTAGCGGGAGGGCGGCCTACGAGCAGTACTTC
CAWTSGTSGRAAYEQYF